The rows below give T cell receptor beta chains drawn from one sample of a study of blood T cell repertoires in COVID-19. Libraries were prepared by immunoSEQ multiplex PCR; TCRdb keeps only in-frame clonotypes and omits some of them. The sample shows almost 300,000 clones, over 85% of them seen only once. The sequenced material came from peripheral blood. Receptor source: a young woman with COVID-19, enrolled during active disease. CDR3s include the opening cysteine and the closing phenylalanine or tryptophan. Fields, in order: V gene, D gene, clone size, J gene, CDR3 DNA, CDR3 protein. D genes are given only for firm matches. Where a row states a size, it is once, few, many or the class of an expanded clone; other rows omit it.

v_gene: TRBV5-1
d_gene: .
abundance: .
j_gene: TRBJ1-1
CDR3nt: TGCGCCAGCAGCTACAGAGTCAACACTGAAGCTTTCTTT
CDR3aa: CASSYRVNTEAFF

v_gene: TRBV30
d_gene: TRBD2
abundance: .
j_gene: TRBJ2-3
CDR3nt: TGTGCCTTGGTGAGCGGGGGGTCCACTAGCACAGATACGCAGTATTTT
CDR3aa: CALVSGGSTSTDTQYF

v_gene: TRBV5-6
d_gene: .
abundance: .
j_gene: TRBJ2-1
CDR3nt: TGTGCCAGCAGCTTAGGGGCAGAGCAGTTCTTC
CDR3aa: CASSLGAEQFF

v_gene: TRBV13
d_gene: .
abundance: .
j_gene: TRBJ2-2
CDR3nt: TGTGCCAGCAGCCGGGACTTGCTCACCGGGGAGCTGTTTTTT
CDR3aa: CASSRDLLTGELFF

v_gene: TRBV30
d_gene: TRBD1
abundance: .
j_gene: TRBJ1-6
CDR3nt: TGTGCCTGGCGGGACAGTTTTTCTTCACCCCTCCACTTT
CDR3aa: CAWRDSFSSPLHF

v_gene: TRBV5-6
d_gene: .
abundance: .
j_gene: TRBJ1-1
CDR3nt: TGTGCCAGCAGGGTCGGGTTGAGGACTGAAGCTTTCTTT
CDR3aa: CASRVGLRTEAFF

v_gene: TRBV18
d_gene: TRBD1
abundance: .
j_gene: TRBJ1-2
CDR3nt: TGTGCCAGCTCAGAGGGGACAGGCCTCTATGGCTACACCTTC
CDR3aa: CASSEGTGLYGYTF

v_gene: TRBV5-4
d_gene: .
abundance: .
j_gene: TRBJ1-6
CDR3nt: TGTGCCAGCAGCTACTTCAGGGGCTCACCCCTCCACTTT
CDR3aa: CASSYFRGSPLHF

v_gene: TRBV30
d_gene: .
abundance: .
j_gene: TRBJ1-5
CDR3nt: TGTGCCCCCACGGGGGAGGGGGGGGGTCAGCCCCAGCATTTT
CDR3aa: CAPTGEGGGQPQHF

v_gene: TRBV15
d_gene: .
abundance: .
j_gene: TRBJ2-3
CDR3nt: TGTGCCACCAGCAGACCGTCCAGGGACTTCACAGATACGCAGTATTTT
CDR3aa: CATSRPSRDFTDTQYF

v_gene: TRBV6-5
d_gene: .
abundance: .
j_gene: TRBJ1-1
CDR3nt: TGTGCCAGCAGCCAGACAGTAACTGAAGCTTTCTTT
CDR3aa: CASSQTVTEAFF

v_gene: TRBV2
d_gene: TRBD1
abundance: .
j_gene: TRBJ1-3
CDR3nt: TGTGCCAGCCTCGTCAGGGGGGCTGGAAACACCATATATTTT
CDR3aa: CASLVRGAGNTIYF

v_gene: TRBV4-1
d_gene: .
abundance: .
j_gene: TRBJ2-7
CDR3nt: TGCGCCAGCAGCCAAGTGTCAGGGTTCGAGCAGTACTTC
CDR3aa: CASSQVSGFEQYF

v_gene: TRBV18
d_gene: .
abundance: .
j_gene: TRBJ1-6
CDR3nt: TGTGCCAGCTCACCCGGGGGAGGATCTAATTCACCCCTCCACTTT
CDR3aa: CASSPGGGSNSPLHF

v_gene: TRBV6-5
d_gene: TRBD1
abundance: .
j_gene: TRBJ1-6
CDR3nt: TGTGCCAGCAGTTACTCGACAGGGGATGGTTCACCCCTCCACTTT
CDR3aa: CASSYSTGDGSPLHF

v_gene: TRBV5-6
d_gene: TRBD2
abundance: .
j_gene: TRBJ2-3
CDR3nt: TGTGCCAGCAGCTTGGCCGTAGCGGGGGACCGCACAGATACGCAGTATTTT
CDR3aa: CASSLAVAGDRTDTQYF

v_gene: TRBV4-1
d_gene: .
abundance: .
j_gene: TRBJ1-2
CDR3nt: TGCGCCAGCAGCCAAGGGTGGCCGTGGGGCTACACCTTC
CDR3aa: CASSQGWPWGYTF

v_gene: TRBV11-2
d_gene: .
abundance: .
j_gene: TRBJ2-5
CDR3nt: TGTGCCAGCAGCTTGGGGCTGACCCTAGAGACCCAGTACTTC
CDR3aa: CASSLGLTLETQYF

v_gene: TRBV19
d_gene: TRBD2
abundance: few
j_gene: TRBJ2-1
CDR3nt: TGTGCCAGTAGTATAGTTAGCGGGGGGCCCAGCTCCTACAATGAGCAGTTCTTC
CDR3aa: CASSIVSGGPSSYNEQFF

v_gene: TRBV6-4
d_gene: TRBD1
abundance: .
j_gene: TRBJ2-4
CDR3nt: TGTGCCAGCAGTGACCCGGGGGGACAGGGAAGAGCCAAAAACATTCAGTACTTC
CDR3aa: CASSDPGGQGRAKNIQYF

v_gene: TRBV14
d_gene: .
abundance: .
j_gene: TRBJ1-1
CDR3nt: TGTGCCAGCAGCCAGGGGGCGGCGGGCACTGAAGCTTTCTTT
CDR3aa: CASSQGAAGTEAFF

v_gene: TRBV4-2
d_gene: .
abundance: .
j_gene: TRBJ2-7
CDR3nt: TGTGCCAGCAGCCATCCACAGGGAGTCTCCTACGAGCAGTACTTC
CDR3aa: CASSHPQGVSYEQYF

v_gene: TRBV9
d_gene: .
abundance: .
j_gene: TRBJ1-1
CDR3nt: TGTGCCAGCAGGGGCTTACAAAACACTGAAGCTTTCTTT
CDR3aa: CASRGLQNTEAFF

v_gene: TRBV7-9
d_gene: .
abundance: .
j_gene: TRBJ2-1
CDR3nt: TGTGCCAGCAGCCCGCCTAGCTCCAATGAGCAGTTCTTC
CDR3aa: CASSPPSSNEQFF

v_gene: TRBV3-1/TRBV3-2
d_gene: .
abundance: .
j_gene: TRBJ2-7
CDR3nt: TGTGCCAGCAGCCAAGGGCGAGGAGGACCGTACTTC
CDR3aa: CASSQGRGGPYF

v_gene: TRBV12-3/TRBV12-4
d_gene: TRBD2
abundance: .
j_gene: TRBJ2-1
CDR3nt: TGTGCCAGCAGTTTATGGCTAGCGGGGGGGCGGCTCTTC
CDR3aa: CASSLWLAGGRLF

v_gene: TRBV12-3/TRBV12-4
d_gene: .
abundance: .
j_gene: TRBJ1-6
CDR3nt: TGTGCCAGTGGGAGGGGGAGGCCGGGACCCCTCCACTTT
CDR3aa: CASGRGRPGPLHF

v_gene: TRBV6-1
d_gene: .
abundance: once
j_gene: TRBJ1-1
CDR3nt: TGTGCCAGCAGTGATTCATGGGGAGGGGTAATCACTGAAGCTTTCTTT
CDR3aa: CASSDSWGGVITEAFF

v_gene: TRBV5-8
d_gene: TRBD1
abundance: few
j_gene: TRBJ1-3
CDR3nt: TGTGCCAGCAGCCTTCGGACAGGGGGAGGAAACACCATATATTTT
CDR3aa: CASSLRTGGGNTIYF

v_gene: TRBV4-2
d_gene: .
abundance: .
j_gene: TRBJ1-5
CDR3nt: TGTGCCAGCAGCCAAGACCCTGGCCAGCCCCAGCATTTT
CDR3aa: CASSQDPGQPQHF

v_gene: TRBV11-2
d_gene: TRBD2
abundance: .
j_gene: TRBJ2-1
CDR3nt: TGTGCCAGCAGCTCTCCGGGACTACTTAACAATGAGCAGTTCTTC
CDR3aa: CASSSPGLLNNEQFF

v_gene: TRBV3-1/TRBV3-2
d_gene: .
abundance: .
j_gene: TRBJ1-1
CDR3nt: TGTGCCAGCAGCCACCACCAGGTTCCTGAAGCTTTCTTT
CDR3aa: CASSHHQVPEAFF

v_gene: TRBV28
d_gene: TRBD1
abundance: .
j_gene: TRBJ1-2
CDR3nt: TGTGCCAGCAGTTTCGCAGGACAGGGCGACTATGGCTACACCTTC
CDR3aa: CASSFAGQGDYGYTF

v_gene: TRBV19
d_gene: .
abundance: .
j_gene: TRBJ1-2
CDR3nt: TGTGCCAGTAGCCGCAAGATTGAGTATGGCTACACCTTC
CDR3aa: CASSRKIEYGYTF

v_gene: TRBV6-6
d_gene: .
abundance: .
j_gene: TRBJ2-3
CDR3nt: TGTGCCAGCAGCCGAAGGGAGAGCACAGATACGCAGTATTTT
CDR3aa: CASSRRESTDTQYF

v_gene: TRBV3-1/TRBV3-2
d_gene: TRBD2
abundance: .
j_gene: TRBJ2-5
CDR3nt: TGTGCCAGCAGCCAAGAATGGCGGGGGGGCTCGACCCAGTACTTC
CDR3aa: CASSQEWRGGSTQYF

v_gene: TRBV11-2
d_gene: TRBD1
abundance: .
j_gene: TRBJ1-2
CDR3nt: TGTGCCAGCAGCTTACAGGGGGCACCCTATGGCTACACCTTC
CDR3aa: CASSLQGAPYGYTF

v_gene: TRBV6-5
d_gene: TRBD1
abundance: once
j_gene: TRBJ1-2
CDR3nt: TGTGCCAGCAGCCGAAGCGGACAGGGGAACTATGGCTACACCTTC
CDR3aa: CASSRSGQGNYGYTF

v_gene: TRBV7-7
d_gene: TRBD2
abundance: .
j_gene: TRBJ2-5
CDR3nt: TGTGCCAGCAGCTCGAACCCGGGACTAGCAGGGGAGACCCAGTACTTC
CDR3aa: CASSSNPGLAGETQYF

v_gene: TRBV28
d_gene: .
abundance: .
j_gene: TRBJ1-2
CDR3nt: TGTGCCAGCAGCGACAGTTCCTATGGCTACACCTTC
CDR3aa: CASSDSSYGYTF

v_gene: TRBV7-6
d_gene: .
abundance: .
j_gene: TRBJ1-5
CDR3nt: TGTGCCAGCAGCTTAAGGGGAAATCAGCCCCAGCATTTT
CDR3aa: CASSLRGNQPQHF

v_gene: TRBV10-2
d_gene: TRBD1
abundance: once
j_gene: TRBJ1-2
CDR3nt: TGCGCCAGCAGCGGGACAGCGATTGATGGCTACACCTTC
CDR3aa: CASSGTAIDGYTF

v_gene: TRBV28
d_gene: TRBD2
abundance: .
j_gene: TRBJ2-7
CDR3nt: TGTGCCAGCAGCCGAGAGGGACTAAGAGATGAGCAGTACTTC
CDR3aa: CASSREGLRDEQYF

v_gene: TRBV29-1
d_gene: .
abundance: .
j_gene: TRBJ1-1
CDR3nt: TGCAGCGTTGAAGATCTGGCCTTGAACACTGAAGCTTTCTTT
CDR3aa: CSVEDLALNTEAFF

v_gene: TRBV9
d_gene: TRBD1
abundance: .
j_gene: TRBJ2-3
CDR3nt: TGTGCCAGCAGCGTAGCTCAAGGGCAGGGGGCTAGCACAGATACGCAGTATTTT
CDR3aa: CASSVAQGQGASTDTQYF

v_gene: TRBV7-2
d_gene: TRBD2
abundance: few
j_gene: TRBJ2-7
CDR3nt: TGTGCCAGCAGCCCGGGACTAGCGTTCTACGAGCAGTACTTC
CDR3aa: CASSPGLAFYEQYF

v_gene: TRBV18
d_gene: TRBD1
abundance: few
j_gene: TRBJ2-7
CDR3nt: TGTGCCAGCTCACGGACAGGGGCGATCTACGAGCAGTACTTC
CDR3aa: CASSRTGAIYEQYF

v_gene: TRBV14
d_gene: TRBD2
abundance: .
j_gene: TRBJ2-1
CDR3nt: TGTGCCAGCAGCTACCACCCGGGGGGGGGCCTTGGCAATGAGCAGTTCTTC
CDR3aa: CASSYHPGGGLGNEQFF

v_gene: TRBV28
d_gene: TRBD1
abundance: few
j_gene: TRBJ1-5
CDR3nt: TGTGCCAGCAGTTCATCCGGGACAGGGTACCAGCCCCAGCATTTT
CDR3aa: CASSSSGTGYQPQHF